These 9 T cell receptor beta chains were sequenced from one sample in a study of Ad26.COV2.S vaccination and SARS-CoV-2 variants. Assay: immunoSEQ multiplex PCR; the TCRdb copy retains only in-frame clones and omits some. The repertoire has about 460,000 clones, 80% to 90% of them found once; the top ten carry more than 1.5%. Documented treatment: some 20 received Ad26.COV2.S at low or high dose, single or two shots; several received placebo; per-sample allocation not given. Sampling was done on day 63 after the first vaccine or placebo injection. The sequencing here drew on peripheral blood, taken in a trial of Ad26.COV2.S vaccine versus placebo. Source of these receptors: a person aged 18-60 years who received the Ad26.COV2.S COVID-19 vaccine or a placebo.

This clone was detected only once. The rearrangement joins TRBV3-1 (or the pseudogene TRBV3-2) to TRBJ2-3; no clear D gene. The ends were cut back, 7 bases at V and 12 bases at J, with 20 bases in the middle. The CDR3 runs 13 residues. CDR1 and CDR2 (germline): LGHDT, YNNKEL (reference sequence). The DNA of the CDR3 is TGTGCCAGCAATCCGGGCCAGACTGGAGAACAGTATTTT. Its translation: CASNPGQTGEQYF.

The chain couples TRBV7-6 to TRBJ1-3, with D uncertain. The CDR3 has 13 residues. The ends were cut back, 4 bases at V and 2 bases at J, with 6 bases in the middle. The germline CDR1 and CDR2 sequences are SGHVS and FNYEAQ. Written as DNA, the CDR3 is TGTGCCAGCAGCTCCGGGGCTGGAAACACCATATATTTT. Translated, it gives CASSSGAGNTIYF.

The chain couples TRBV5-1 to TRBJ2-1; 9 nucleotides align to TRBD2. CDR3 length: 15 amino acids. The J segment lost 7 bases and the V segment lost 5 bases, leaving 10 bases of the junction unmatched. The germline CDR1 and CDR2 sequences are SGHRS and YFSETQ. The CDR3, as DNA: TGCGCCAGCAGGCCCCCCGGGCGGGGGGGGAATGAGCAGTTCTTC. It specifies CASRPPGRGGNEQFF.

The chain combines TRBV30 with TRBJ1-4; D remains ambiguous. CDR1 and CDR2 from the germline V gene are GTSNPN and SVGIG (reference sequence). The CDR3 runs 17 residues. The V end lost 0 bases, the J end lost 8 bases, and 22 bases lay between the germline ends. The CDR3 region has the DNA TGTGCCTGGAGTGTACGTCGGTCCCCGCGGATTCAAGAAAAACTGTTTTTT. This translates into CAWSVRRSPRIQEKLFF.

This chain joins TRBV7-6 and TRBJ2-1; a possible D gene is TRBD1 (5 bases). The CDR3 sequence is 16 residues long. The V end lost 1 base, the J end lost 0 bases, and 10 bases lay between the germline ends. From germline, CDR1 is SGHVS and CDR2 FNYEAQ. The CDR3 DNA follows: TGTGCCAGCAGCTTAGGGCAGGGAAGCTCCTACAATGAGCAGTTCTTC. Translating it yields CASSLGQGSSYNEQFF.

V usage is TRBV27 and J usage is TRBJ2-7; 9 bases are a match to TRBD1. The CDR3 loop spans 16 amino acids. The germline V gene has CDR1 MNHEY and CDR2 SMNVEV (reference sequence). The V segment lost 5 bases and the J segment 3 bases; nucleotides outside the gene matches: 11. CDR3 residues: CASSKLKEGQGYEQYF. The CDR3 coding sequence is TGTGCCAGCAGTAAACTAAAGGAGGGACAGGGCTACGAGCAGTACTTC.

The J gene is TRBJ2-3, the V gene TRBV24-1; TRBD1 might be the D (5 bases). Germline V CDR1 and CDR2: KGHDR, SFDVKD. Trimming removed 2 bases at V and 2 bases at J, with 16 bases between. This CDR3 has 17 residues. The CDR3 DNA reads TGTGCCACCAGTGATTCCCAGGGCTTTCCCTCCACAGATACGCAGTATTTT. As protein: CATSDSQGFPSTDTQYF.

This clone was seen only a few times. The rearrangement links TRBV18 to TRBJ2-2; unclear D gene. This CDR3 spans 16 amino acids. Trimming pared 6 bases from V and 4 bases from J, leaving 18 bases between. Germline V gene lookup returns CDR1 KGHSH and CDR2 LQKENI. CDR3 protein: CASSHLGNRVTGELFF. The CDR3 nucleotides read TGTGCCAGCTCCCACTTAGGGAACAGAGTCACCGGGGAGCTGTTTTTT.

This chain connects TRBV7-2 to TRBJ1-2; 7 nucleotides match TRBD1. V was clipped by 3 bases and J by 4 bases; unmatched bases: 8. This CDR3 is built from 15 residues. From germline, CDR1 is SGHTA and CDR2 FQGNSA. CDR3 region: CASSLLPGQIYGYTF. DNA for the CDR3: TGTGCCAGCAGCTTGTTACCGGGACAGATCTATGGCTACACCTTC. Complete variable domain (other parts from reference TRBV7-2 and TRBJ1-2): GAGVSQSPSNKVTEKGKDVELRCDPISGHTALYWYRQSLGQGLEFLIYFQGNSAPDKSGLPSDRFSAERTGGSVSTLTIQRTQQEDSAVYLCASSLLPGQIYGYTFGSGTRLTVV.